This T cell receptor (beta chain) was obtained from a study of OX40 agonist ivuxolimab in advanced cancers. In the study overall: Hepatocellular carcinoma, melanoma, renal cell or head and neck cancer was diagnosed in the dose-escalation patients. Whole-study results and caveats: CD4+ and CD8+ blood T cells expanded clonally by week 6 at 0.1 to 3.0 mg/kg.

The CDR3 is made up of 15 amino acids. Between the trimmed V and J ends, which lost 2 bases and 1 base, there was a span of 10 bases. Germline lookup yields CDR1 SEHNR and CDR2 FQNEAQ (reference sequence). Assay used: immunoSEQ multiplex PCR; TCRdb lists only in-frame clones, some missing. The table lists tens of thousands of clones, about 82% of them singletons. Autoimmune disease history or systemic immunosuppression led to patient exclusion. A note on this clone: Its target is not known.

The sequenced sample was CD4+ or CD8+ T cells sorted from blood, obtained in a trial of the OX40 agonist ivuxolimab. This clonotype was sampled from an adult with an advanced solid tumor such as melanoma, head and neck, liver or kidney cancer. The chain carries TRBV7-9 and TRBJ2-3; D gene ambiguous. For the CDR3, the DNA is TGTGCCAGCAGCTTATTTCGCGGCCGCACAGATACGCAGTATTTT. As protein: CASSLFRGRTDTQYF.